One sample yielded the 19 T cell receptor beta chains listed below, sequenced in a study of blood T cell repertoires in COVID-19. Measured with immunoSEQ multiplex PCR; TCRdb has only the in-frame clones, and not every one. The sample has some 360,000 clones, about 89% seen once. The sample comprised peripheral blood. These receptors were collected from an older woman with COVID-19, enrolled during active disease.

In DNA, the CDR3 is TGTGCCAGCAGTTACGGTTCCCGGAGAGGCTCACCCCTCCACTTT. Translating gives CASSYGSRRGSPLHF. V usage is TRBV6-5 and J usage is TRBJ1-6; no clear D gene. The CDR3 extends over 15 amino acids. Germline V gene data show CDR1 as MNHEY and CDR2 as SVGAGI. V was shortened by 2 bases and J by 10 bases, with 15 bases between the two germline ends.

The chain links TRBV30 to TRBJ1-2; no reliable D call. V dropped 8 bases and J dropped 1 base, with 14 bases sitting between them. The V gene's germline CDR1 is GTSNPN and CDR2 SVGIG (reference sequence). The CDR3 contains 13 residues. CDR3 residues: CARGLGGNYGYTF. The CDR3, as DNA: TGTGCCCGAGGGCTGGGAGGTAACTATGGCTACACCTTC.

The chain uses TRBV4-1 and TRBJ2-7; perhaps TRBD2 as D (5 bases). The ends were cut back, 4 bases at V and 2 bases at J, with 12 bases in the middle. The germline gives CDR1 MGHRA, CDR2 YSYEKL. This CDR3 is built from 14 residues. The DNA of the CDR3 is TGCGCCAGCAGCCGGTCGATCGGGACCTACGAGCAGTACTTC. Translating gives CASSRSIGTYEQYF.

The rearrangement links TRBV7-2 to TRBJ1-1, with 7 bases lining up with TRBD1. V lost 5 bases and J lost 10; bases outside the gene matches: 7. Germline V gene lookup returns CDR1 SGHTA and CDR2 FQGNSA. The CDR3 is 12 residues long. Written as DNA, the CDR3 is TGTGCCAGCAGCCCCCGGACAGGTTTAGCTTTCTTT. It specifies CASSPRTGLAFF.

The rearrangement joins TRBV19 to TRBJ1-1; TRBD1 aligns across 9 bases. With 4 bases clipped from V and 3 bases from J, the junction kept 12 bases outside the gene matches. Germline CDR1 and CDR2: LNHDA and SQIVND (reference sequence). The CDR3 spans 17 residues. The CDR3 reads CASSTLGTGIEDTEAFF. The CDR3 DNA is TGTGCCAGTAGTACACTTGGGACAGGGATTGAAGACACTGAAGCTTTCTTT.

The CDR3 is CASSPDRSYEQYF. The DNA for the CDR3 is TGTGCCAGCAGTCCTGACAGATCCTACGAGCAGTACTTC. The chain combines TRBV28 with TRBJ2-7; TRBD1 might be the D (5 bases). Trimming pared 5 bases from V and 1 base from J, leaving 9 bases between. This CDR3 spans 13 amino acids. Germline CDR1 and CDR2: MDHEN and SYDVKM.

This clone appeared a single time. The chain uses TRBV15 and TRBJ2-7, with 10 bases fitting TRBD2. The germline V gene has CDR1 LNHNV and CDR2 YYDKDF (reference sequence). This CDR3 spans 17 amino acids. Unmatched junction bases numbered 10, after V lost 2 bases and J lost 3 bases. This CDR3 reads CATSRWPTASGGYEQYF. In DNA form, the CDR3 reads TGTGCCACCAGCAGATGGCCCACTGCTAGCGGGGGCTACGAGCAGTACTTC.

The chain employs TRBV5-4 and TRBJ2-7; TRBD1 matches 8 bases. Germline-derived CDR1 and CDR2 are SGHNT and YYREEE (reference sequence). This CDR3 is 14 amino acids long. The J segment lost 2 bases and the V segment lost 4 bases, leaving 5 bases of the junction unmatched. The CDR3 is CASSGPDRAYEQYF. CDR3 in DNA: TGTGCCAGCAGCGGTCCGGACAGGGCCTACGAGCAGTACTTC.

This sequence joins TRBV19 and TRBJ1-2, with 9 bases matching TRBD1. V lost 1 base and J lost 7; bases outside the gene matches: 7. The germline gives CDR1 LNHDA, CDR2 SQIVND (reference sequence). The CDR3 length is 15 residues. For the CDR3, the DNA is TGTGCCAGTAGTATAGCCGGGACAGGGTTTCGTGGCTACACCTTC. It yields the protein CASSIAGTGFRGYTF.

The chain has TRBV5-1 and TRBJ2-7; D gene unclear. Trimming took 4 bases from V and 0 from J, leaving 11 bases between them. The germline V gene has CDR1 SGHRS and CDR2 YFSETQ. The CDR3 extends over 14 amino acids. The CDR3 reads CASSPLSSSYEQYF. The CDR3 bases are TGCGCCAGCAGCCCCCTCTCGAGCTCCTACGAGCAGTACTTC. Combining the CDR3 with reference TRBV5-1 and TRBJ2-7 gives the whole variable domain KAGVTQTPRYLIKTRGQQVTLSCSPISGHRSVSWYQQTPGQGLQFLFEYFSETQRNKGNFPGRFSGRQFSNSRSEMNVSTLELGDSALYLCASSPLSSSYEQYFGPGTRLTVT.

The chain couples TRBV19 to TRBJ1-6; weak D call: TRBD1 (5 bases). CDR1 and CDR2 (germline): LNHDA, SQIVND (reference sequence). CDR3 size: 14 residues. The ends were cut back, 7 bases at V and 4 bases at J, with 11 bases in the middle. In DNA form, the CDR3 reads TGTGCCAGTATGACAGCAGAATATAATTCACCCCTCCACTTT. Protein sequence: CASMTAEYNSPLHF. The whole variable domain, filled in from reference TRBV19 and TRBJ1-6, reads DGGITQSPKYLFRKEGQNVTLSCEQNLNHDAMYWYRQDPGQGLRLIYYSQIVNDFQKGDIAEGYSVSREKKESFPLTVTSAQKNPTAFYLCASMTAEYNSPLHFGNGTRLTVT.

The DNA of the CDR3 is TGCGCCAGCAGCTTCACCCCCGGGGATCAGCCCCAGCATTTT. Translation: CASSFTPGDQPQHF. The V call is TRBV5-1, the J call TRBJ1-5; no definite D call. V lost 2 bases and J 5 bases, leaving 11 bases between the germline ends. This CDR3 spans 14 amino acids. Germline lookup yields CDR1 SGHRS and CDR2 YFSETQ.

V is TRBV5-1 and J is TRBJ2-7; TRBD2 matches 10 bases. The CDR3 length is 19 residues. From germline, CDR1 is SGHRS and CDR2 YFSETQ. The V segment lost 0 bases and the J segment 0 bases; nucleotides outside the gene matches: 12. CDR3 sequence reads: CASSLDLSSGGLGSYEQYF. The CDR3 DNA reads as TGCGCCAGCAGCTTGGATTTGTCTAGCGGGGGCCTCGGCTCCTACGAGCAGTACTTC.

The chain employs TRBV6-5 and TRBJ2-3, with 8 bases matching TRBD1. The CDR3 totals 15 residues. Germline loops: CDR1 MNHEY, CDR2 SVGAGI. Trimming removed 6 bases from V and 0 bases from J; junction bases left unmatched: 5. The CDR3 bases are TGTGCCAGCAGGTTGACAGGGGAAAGCACAGATACGCAGTATTTT. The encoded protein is CASRLTGESTDTQYF.

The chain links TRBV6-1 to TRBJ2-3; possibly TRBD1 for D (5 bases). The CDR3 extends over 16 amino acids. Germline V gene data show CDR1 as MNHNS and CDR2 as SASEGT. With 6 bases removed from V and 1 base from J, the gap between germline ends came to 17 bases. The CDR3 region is CASSETQGWGTDTQYF. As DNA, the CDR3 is TGTGCCAGCAGCGAAACGCAGGGTTGGGGCACAGATACGCAGTATTTT.

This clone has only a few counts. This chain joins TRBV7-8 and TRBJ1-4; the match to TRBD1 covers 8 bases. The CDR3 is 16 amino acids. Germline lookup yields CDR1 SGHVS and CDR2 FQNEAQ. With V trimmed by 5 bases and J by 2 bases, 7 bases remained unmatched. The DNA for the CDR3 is TGTGCCAGCAGCCCGGGGACAGGTGGCACTAATGAAAAACTGTTTTTT. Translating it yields CASSPGTGGTNEKLFF.

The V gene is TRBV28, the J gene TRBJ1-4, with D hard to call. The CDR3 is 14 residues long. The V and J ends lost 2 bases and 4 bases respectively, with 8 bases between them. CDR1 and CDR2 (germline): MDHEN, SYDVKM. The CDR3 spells CASSLAPNNEKLFF. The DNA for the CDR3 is TGTGCCAGCAGTTTAGCGCCGAATAATGAAAAACTGTTTTTT.

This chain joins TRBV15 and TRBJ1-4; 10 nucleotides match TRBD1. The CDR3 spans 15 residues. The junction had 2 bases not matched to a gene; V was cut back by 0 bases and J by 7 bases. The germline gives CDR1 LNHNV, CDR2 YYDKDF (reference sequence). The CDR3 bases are TGTGCCACCAGCAGAGAGACAGGGGGCGGTGAAAAACTGTTTTTT. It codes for CATSRETGGGEKLFF.

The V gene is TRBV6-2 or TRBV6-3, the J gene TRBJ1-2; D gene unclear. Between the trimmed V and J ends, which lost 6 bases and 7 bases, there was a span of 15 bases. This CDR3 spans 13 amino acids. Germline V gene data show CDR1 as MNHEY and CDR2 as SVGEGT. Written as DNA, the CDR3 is TGTGCCAGCAGCCCCCTGGCAAAGTCTGGCTACACCTTC. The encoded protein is CASSPLAKSGYTF.